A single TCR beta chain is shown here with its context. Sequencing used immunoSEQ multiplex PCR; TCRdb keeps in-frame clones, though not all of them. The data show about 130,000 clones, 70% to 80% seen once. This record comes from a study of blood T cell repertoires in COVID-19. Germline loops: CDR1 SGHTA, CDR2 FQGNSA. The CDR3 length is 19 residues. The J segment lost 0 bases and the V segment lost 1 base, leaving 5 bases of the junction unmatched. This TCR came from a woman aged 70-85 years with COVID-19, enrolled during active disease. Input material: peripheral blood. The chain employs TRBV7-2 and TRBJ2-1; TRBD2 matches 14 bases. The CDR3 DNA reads TGTGCCAGCAGCTTAGAGATGGGACTAGCGGGGGCCTCCTACAATGAGCAGTTCTTC. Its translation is CASSLEMGLAGASYNEQFF.